This paragraph covers one T cell receptor (beta chain) sequence. Patients were ruled out by autoimmune disease history or systemic immunosuppression. There are 14 residues in the CDR3. Trimming cost V 2 bases and J 9 bases; bases outside gene matches: 5. Germline V gives CDR1 MDHEN, CDR2 SYDVKM. This record comes from a study of OX40 agonist ivuxolimab in advanced cancers. Method: immunoSEQ multiplex PCR; TCRdb's copy keeps in-frame clones and lacks some. This sample has 27,000 or so clones; just over 85% occur once, and the top ten carry about two fifths. The source is an adult with an advanced solid tumor such as melanoma, head and neck, liver or kidney cancer. The sample consisted of CD4+ or CD8+ T cells sorted from blood, taken in a trial of the OX40 agonist ivuxolimab. The chain is built from TRBV28 and TRBJ2-1; 9 positions agree with TRBD2. The CDR3 nucleotides read TGTGCCAGCAGTTTAATTAGCGGGAGCGTTGAGCAGTTCTTC. Amino acids: CASSLISGSVEQFF.